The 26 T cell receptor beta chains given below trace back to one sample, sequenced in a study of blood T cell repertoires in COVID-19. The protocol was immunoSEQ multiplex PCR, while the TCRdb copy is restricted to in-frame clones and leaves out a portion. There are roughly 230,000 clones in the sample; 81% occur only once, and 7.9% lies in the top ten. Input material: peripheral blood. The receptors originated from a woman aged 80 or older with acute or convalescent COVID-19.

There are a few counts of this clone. CDR3 region: CASSQGLSSYEQYF. CDR3 nucleotides: TGTGCCAGCAGCCAGGGACTGAGCTCCTACGAGCAGTACTTC. The chain uses TRBV5-6 and TRBJ2-7; D perhaps matches TRBD2 (6 bases). V was clipped by 4 bases and J by 0 bases, with 11 bases between them. Germline V CDR1 and CDR2: SGHDT, YYEEEE. The CDR3 is 14 amino acids.

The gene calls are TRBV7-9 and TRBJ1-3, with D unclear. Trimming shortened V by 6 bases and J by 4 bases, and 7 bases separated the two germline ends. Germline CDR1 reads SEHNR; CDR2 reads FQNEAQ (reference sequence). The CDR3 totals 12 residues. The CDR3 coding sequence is TGTGCCAGCAGTCTCCTCGGAAACACCATATATTTT. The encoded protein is CASSLLGNTIYF.

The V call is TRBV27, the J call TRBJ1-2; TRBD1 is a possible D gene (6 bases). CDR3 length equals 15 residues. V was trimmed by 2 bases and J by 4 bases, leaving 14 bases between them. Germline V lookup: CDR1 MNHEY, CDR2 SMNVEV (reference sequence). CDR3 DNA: TGTGCCAGCAGTTTAATCAGGGGCAGGGGCTATGGCTACACCTTC. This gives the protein CASSLIRGRGYGYTF.

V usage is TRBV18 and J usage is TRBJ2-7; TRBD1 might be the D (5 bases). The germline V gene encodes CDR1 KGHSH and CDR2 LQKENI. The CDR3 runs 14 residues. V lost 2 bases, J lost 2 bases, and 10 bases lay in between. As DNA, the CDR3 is TGTGCCAGCTCACCATCGGACAACCCCTACGAGCAGTACTTC. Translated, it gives CASSPSDNPYEQYF.

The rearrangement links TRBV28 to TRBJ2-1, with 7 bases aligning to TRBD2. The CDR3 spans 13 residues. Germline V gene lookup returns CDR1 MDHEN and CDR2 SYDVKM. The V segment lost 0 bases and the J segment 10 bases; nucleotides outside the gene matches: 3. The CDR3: CASSLWGRGEQFF. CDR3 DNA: TGTGCCAGCAGTTTATGGGGGCGGGGGGAGCAGTTCTTC.

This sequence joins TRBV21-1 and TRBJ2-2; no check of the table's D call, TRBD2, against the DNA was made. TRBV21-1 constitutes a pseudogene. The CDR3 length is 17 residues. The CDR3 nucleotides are TGTGCCAGCAATGTACGGCAGGGACTAGAAAACACCGGGGAGCTGTTTTTT. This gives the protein CASNVRQGLENTGELFF.

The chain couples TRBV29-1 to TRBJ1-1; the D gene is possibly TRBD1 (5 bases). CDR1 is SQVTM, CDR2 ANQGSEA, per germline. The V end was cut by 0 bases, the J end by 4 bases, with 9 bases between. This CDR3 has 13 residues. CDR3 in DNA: TGCAGCGTTGAAGAGGGGGAGGGCACTGAAGCTTTCTTT. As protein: CSVEEGEGTEAFF.

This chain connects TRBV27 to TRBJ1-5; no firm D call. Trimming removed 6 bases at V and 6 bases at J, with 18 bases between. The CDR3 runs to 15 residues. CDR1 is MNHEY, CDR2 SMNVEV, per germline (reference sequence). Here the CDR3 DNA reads TGTGCCAGCAGCCTTTTCGCCGGGATGGGTCAGCCCCAGCATTTT. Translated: CASSLFAGMGQPQHF.

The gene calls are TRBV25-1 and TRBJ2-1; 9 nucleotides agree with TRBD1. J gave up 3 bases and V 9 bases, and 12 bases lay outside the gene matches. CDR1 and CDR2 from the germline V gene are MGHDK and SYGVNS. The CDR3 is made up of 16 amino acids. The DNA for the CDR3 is TGTGCCAGTAGAATAACCGGGACAGGGAGCTACAATGAGCAGTTCTTC. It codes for CASRITGTGSYNEQFF.

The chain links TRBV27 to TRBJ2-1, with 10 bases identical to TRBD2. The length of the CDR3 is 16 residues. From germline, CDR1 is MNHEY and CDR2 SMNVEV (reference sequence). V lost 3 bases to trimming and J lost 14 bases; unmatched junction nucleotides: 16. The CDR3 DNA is TGTGCCAGCAGTTTCTACCTTAGCGGGAGGCCCACCAAGGAGTTCTTC. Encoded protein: CASSFYLSGRPTKEFF.

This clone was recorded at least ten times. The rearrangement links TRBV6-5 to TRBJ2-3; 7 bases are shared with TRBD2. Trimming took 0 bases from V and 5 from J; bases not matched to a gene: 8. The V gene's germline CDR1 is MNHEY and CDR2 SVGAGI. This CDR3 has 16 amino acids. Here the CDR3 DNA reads TGTGCCAGCAGTTACTCTGGGGCGGGGAGGGGAGATACGCAGTATTTT. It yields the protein CASSYSGAGRGDTQYF.

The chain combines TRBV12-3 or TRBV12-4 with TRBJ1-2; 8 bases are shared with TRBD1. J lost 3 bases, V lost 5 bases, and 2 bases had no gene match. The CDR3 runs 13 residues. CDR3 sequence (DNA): TGTGCCAGCAGTCCGGGACAGGACTATGGCTACACCTTC. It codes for CASSPGQDYGYTF.

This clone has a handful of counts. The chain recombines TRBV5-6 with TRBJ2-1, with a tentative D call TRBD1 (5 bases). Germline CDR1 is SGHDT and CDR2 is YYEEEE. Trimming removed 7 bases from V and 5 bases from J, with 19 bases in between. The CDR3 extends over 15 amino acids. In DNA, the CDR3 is TGTGCCAGCGGGATTTTTGACAGATCCGACAATGAGCAGTTCTTC. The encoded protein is CASGIFDRSDNEQFF.

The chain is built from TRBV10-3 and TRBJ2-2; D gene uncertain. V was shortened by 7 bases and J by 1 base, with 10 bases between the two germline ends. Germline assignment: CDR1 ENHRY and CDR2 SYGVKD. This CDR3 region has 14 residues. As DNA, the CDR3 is TGTGCCATCAACAAACAGATGAACACCGGGGAGCTGTTTTTT. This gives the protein CAINKQMNTGELFF.

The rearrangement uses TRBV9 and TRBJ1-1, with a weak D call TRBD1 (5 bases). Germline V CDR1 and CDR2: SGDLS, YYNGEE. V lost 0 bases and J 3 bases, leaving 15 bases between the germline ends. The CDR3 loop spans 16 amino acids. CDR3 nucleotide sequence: TGTGCCAGCAGCGTAGGGACACTCCGAAGGGACACTGAAGCTTTCTTT. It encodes CASSVGTLRRDTEAFF.

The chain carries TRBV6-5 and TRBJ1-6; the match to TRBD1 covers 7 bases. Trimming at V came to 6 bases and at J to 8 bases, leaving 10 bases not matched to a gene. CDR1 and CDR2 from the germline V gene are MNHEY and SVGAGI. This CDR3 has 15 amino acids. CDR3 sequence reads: CASRKTGDRDSPLHF. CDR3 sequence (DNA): TGTGCCAGCAGAAAAACAGGGGATCGGGATTCACCCCTCCACTTT.

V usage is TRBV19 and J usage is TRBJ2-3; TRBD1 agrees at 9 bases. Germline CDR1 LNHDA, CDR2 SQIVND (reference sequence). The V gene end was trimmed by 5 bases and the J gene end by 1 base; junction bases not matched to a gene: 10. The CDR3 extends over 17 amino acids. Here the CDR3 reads CASSPGLDRGGTDTQYF. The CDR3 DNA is TGTGCCAGTAGTCCAGGCCTCGACAGGGGGGGCACAGATACGCAGTATTTT.

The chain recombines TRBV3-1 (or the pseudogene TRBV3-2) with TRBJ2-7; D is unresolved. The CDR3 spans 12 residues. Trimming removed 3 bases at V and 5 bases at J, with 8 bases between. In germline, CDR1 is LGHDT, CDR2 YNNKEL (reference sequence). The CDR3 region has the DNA TGTGCCAGCAGCCACTACGGTAACGAGCAGTACTTC. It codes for CASSHYGNEQYF.

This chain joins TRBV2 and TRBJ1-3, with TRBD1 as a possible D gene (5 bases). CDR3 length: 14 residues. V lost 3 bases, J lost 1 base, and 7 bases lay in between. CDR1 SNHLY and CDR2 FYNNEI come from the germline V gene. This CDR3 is CASSDRESGNTIYF. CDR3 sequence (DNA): TGTGCCAGCAGTGACAGGGAATCTGGAAACACCATATATTTT.

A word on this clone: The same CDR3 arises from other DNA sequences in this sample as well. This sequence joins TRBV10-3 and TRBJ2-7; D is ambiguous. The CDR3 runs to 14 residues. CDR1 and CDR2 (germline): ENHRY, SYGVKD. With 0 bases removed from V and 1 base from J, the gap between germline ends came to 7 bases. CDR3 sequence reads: CAISESAVSYEQYF. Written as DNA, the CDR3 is TGTGCCATCAGTGAGTCGGCGGTTTCCTACGAGCAGTACTTC.

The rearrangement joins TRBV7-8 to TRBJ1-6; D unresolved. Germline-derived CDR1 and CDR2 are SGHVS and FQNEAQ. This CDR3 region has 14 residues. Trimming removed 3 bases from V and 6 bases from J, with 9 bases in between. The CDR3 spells CASSFQKSNSPLHF. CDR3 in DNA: TGTGCCAGCAGCTTTCAGAAAAGTAATTCACCCCTCCACTTT.

In DNA form, the CDR3 reads TGTGCCAGTAGTATCTTGGGCAGAGCTAACTATGGCTACACCTTC. This codes for CASSILGRANYGYTF. The J gene is TRBJ1-2, the V gene TRBV19; D is ambiguous. The V gene's germline CDR1 is LNHDA and CDR2 SQIVND (reference sequence). With 3 bases removed from V and 0 bases from J, the gap between germline ends came to 11 bases. This CDR3 region has 15 residues.

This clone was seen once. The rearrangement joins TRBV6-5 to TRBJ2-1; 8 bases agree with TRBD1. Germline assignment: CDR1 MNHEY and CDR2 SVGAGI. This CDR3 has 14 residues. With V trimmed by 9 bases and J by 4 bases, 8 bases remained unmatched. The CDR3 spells CASRGQGNYNEQFF. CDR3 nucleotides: TGTGCCAGTAGAGGACAGGGAAATTACAATGAGCAGTTCTTC.

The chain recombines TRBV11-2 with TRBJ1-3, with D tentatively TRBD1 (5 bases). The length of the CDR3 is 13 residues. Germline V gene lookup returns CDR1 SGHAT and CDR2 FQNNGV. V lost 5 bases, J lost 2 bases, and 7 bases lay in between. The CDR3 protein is CASSGATGNTIYF. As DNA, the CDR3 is TGTGCCAGCAGCGGGGCTACTGGAAACACCATATATTTT. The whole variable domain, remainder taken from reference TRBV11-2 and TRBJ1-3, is EAGVAQSPRYKIIEKRQSVAFWCNPISGHATLYWYQQILGQGPKLLIQFQNNGVVDDSQLPKDRFSAERLKGVDSTLKIQPAKLEDSAVYLCASSGATGNTIYFGEGSWLTVV.

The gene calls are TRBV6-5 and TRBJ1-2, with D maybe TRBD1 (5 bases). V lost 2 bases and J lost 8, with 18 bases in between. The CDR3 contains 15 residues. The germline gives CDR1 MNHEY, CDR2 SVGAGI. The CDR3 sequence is CASSYEVLGGKGYTF. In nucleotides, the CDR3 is TGTGCCAGCAGTTACGAGGTTCTCGGGGGTAAAGGCTACACCTTC.

The CDR3 sequence is CASSQVVGGADGYTF. DNA for the CDR3: TGTGCCAGCAGCCAAGTGGTAGGGGGCGCAGATGGCTACACCTTC. V gene TRBV3-1 (or the pseudogene TRBV3-2) combines with J gene TRBJ1-2, with 7 bases matching TRBD1. CDR3 length equals 15 residues. J gave up 6 bases and V 1 base, and 8 bases lay outside the gene matches. Germline loops: CDR1 LGHDT, CDR2 YNNKEL (reference sequence).